This T cell receptor (beta chain) was sequenced for a study of T-cell memory formation after mild COVID-19. Study-level results: The pre-infection memory compartment contained some responding clones, suggesting cross-reactive memory joined. CD8+ contracting clones occupied EMRA, while CD4+ ones occupied mainly CM and EM.

From 5'RACE with constant-segment primers came TCR alpha and TCR beta cDNA libraries that carried sample barcodes and UMIs. TCRdb independently ran MiXCR on the 5' RACE reads; one entry per CDR3 protein. The sample includes roughly 200,000 distinct CDR3 sequences, about a sixth of them seen just once. This clonotype occurred a few times. Its antigen is unidentified. The CDR3 extends over 16 amino acids. Trimming took 6 bases from V and 0 from J, leaving 17 bases between them. The germline V gene has CDR1 SQVTM and CDR2 ANQGSEA. This clonotype originated in an adult woman who had mild COVID-19 (a few samples of this study predate the infection). Cell type and time point are not known. The gene calls are TRBV29-1 and TRBJ2-2; D is unresolved. The sequencing input was PBMCs or a T cell subset sorted from them (not recorded which). The DNA for the CDR3 is TGCAGCGTCCTTACTACCAATTCGCCGAACACCGGGGAGCTGTTTTTT. It encodes CSVLTTNSPNTGELFF.